This T cell receptor beta chain was sequenced for a study of shared clonotypes between healthy human individuals. Libraries were prepared by immunoSEQ multiplex PCR; TCRdb keeps only in-frame clonotypes and omits some of them. The table shows approximately 340,000 clones, with over 70% occurring only once. The sequence was collected from a man younger than 40 in good health. Sequencing was performed on memory CD4+ T cells sorted from blood. Subset given: CD45RA-negative fraction.

This CDR3 is CASSLTSSTDTQYF. CDR3 DNA sequence: TGTGCCAGCAGCCTGACTAGCTCCACAGATACGCAGTATTTT. The rearrangement joins TRBV5-6 to TRBJ2-3, with 7 bases that match TRBD2. Germline V gene lookup returns CDR1 SGHDT and CDR2 YYEEEE. The CDR3 contains 14 residues. With V trimmed by 4 bases and J by 2 bases, 4 bases remained unmatched. Full variable domain (remainder filled in from reference TRBV5-6 and TRBJ2-3): DAGVTQSPTHLIKTRGQQVTLRCSPKSGHDTVSWYQQALGQGPQFIFQYYEEEERQRGNFPDRFSGHQFPNYSSELNVNALLLGDSALYLCASSLTSSTDTQYFGPGTRLTVL.